A selection of T cell receptor beta chains follows, all from one sample in a study of T-cell reconstitution after alpha-beta-depleted transplantation in children. One entry per CDR3 protein, called by TCRdb with MiXCR from the PCR reads. Of about 300,000 distinct CDR3 sequences in the sample, roughly 9.1% were seen once. The specimen comprised PBMCs, sampled before TCRalphabeta/CD19-depleted stem cell transplant. The receptors originated from a boy less than two years old with acute myeloid leukemia, due to receive a stem cell transplant. Both conserved end residues are part of each CDR3. Each record gives: J gene, clone size, V gene, D gene, CDR3 protein, CDR3 DNA. The D gene is left open where the match is weak. Clone size, where shown, is once, few, many, or a class for clones that have expanded.

>TRBJ1-6|few|TRBV4-2|.
CASSPVGGRLSYNSPLHF
TGTGCCAGCAGCCCCGTTGGGGGGCGGTTGTCCTATAATTCACCCCTCCACTTT
>TRBJ1-2|few|TRBV7-9|.
CASSLVQLHYGYTF
TGTGCCAGCAGCTTAGTACAACTGCACTATGGCTACACCTTC
>TRBJ1-2|many|TRBV28|.
CASSFIPGDYYGYTF
TGTGCCAGCAGTTTTATCCCAGGGGATTACTATGGCTACACCTTC
>TRBJ2-7|few|TRBV11-2|.
CASSLELRRPSYEQYF
TGTGCCAGCAGCTTAGAGCTCCGACGGCCGTCCTACGAGCAGTACTTC
>TRBJ2-5|.|TRBV10-2|TRBD2
CASSGNSGRAIQTQYF
TGCGCCAGCAGTGGAAATAGCGGGAGGGCCATCCAGACCCAGTACTTC
>TRBJ2-7|few|TRBV20-1|.
CSARVQAYEQYF
TGCAGTGCTAGAGTACAGGCCTACGAGCAGTACTTC
>TRBJ1-2|.|TRBV29-1|.
CSVAMGSGYTF
TGCAGCGTTGCCATGGGCTCTGGCTACACCTTC
>TRBJ2-1|few|TRBV2|.
CASSRGLRSGNEQFF
TGTGCCAGCAGTCGAGGGCTACGCTCAGGCAATGAGCAGTTCTTC
>TRBJ2-7|.|TRBV3-1|.
CASSPEWGGDYEQYF
TGTGCCAGCAGCCCGGAGTGGGGCGGCGACTACGAGCAGTACTTC
>TRBJ1-1|many|TRBV29-1|.
CSVVKSNTEAFF
TGCAGCGTTGTGAAGAGTAACACTGAAGCTTTCTTT
>TRBJ1-5|many|TRBV10-3|.
CAISEDKVSAGVKPQHF
TGTGCCATCAGTGAGGATAAGGTGTCGGCGGGGGTGAAGCCCCAGCATTTT
>TRBJ1-1|many|TRBV29-1|.
CSVVITNTEAFF
TGCAGCGTTGTTATAACGAACACTGAAGCTTTCTTT
>TRBJ2-1|many|TRBV5-6|TRBD1
CASSLGTGINEQFF
TGTGCCAGCAGCTTAGGGACAGGGATCAATGAGCAGTTCTTC
>TRBJ1-1|.|TRBV5-1|.
CASSLSNKDTEAFF
TGCGCCAGCAGCTTGAGCAATAAGGACACTGAAGCTTTCTTT
>TRBJ2-7|many|TRBV20-1|.
CSARGNSYEQYF
TGCAGTGCTAGAGGGAACTCCTACGAGCAGTACTTC
>TRBJ2-1|.|TRBV27|TRBD2
CASAPLAGARSYNEQFF
TGTGCCAGCGCCCCGTTAGCGGGAGCAAGGTCCTACAATGAGCAGTTCTTC
>TRBJ2-3|many|TRBV15|.
CATSRDEVGDTDTQYF
TGTGCCACCAGCAGAGATGAGGTGGGAGACACAGATACGCAGTATTTT
>TRBJ1-1|many|TRBV7-2|.
CASSLLYNTEAFF
TGTGCCAGCAGCTTATTATACAACACTGAAGCTTTCTTT
>TRBJ2-1|many|TRBV29-1|.
CSVEKYNEQFF
TGCAGCGTTGAAAAGTACAATGAGCAGTTCTTC
>TRBJ2-1|many|TRBV7-6|TRBD1
CAIKTGVSNEQFF
TGTGCCATTAAGACAGGGGTCTCCAATGAGCAGTTCTTC
>TRBJ1-1|many|TRBV12-3/TRBV12-4|.
CASKGPGEAFF
TGTGCCAGCAAAGGACCCGGGGAAGCTTTCTTT
>TRBJ2-3|many|TRBV24-1|.
CATAVGGPDTQYF
TGTGCCACGGCGGTGGGGGGCCCAGATACGCAGTATTTT
>TRBJ2-1|many|TRBV19|.
CASTRGTESLDEQFF
TGTGCCAGTACCCGAGGGACGGAAAGTCTAGATGAGCAGTTCTTC
>TRBJ1-1|many|TRBV12-3/TRBV12-4|TRBD1
CASSLWTGYPEAFF
TGTGCCAGCAGTTTGTGGACAGGCTACCCTGAAGCTTTCTTT
>TRBJ2-1|.|TRBV12-3/TRBV12-4|.
CASSSRGTKFF
TGTGCCAGCAGTTCACGCGGCACAAAGTTCTTC
>TRBJ2-2|many|TRBV20-1|TRBD2
CSARVPGLAGVSGELFF
TGCAGTGCTAGAGTTCCGGGACTAGCGGGAGTATCTGGGGAGCTGTTTTTT
>TRBJ2-5|many|TRBV24-1|TRBD2
CATSSFGTSGGRETQYF
TGTGCCACCAGTTCCTTCGGGACTAGCGGGGGCAGGGAGACCCAGTACTTC
>TRBJ2-3|many|TRBV5-5|.
CASSPPSGAIGDTQYF
TGTGCCAGCAGCCCGCCGTCAGGGGCTATCGGGGATACGCAGTATTTT
>TRBJ2-5|many|TRBV4-3|TRBD1
CASSPDRGSEETQYF
TGCGCCAGCAGCCCGGACAGGGGAAGTGAAGAGACCCAGTACTTC
>TRBJ2-1|few|TRBV12-3/TRBV12-4|TRBD2
CASSPWGLAGGGSSYNEQFF
TGTGCCAGCAGTCCTTGGGGACTAGCGGGGGGGGGGAGCTCCTACAATGAGCAGTTCTTC
>TRBJ2-7|.|TRBV7-2|.
CASSLDSAAEQYF
TGTGCCAGCAGCTTAGACTCAGCGGCTGAGCAGTACTTC
>TRBJ2-6|many|TRBV7-9|.
CASINVAEGLGANVLTF
TGTGCCAGCATCAACGTGGCGGAGGGACTCGGGGCCAACGTCCTGACTTTC
>TRBJ2-1|.|TRBV5-1|TRBD2
CASSPGRGLAINEQFF
TGCGCCAGCAGCCCGGGCAGGGGACTAGCAATCAATGAGCAGTTCTTC
>TRBJ2-1|many|TRBV7-2|TRBD2
CASSTPGLAGGNEQFF
TGTGCCAGCAGCACTCCGGGACTAGCGGGAGGGAATGAGCAGTTCTTC
>TRBJ2-7|few|TRBV3-1|.
CASSLRQSSYEQYF
TGTGCCAGCAGCCTTCGACAGAGCTCCTACGAGCAGTACTTC
>TRBJ2-4|many|TRBV7-8|.
CASSLAKNIQYF
TGTGCCAGCAGCTTAGCCAAAAACATTCAGTACTTC
>TRBJ2-5|many|TRBV11-2|.
CASSPSWGPEETQYF
TGTGCCAGCAGCCCGTCGTGGGGGCCTGAGGAGACCCAGTACTTC
>TRBJ2-7|few|TRBV29-1|TRBD1
CSVEGQGGYEQYF
TGCAGCGTTGAGGGACAGGGTGGATACGAGCAGTACTTC
>TRBJ2-1|many|TRBV7-3|.
CAGRHQRASSYNEQFF
TGTGCCGGCAGACACCAGCGGGCGAGCTCCTACAATGAGCAGTTCTTC
>TRBJ2-7|.|TRBV5-1|.
CASSFGGTRGEQYF
TGCGCCAGCAGCTTTGGGGGGACGCGTGGGGAGCAGTACTTC
>TRBJ2-7|.|TRBV7-3|TRBD2
CASSLTIGLACCEQYF
TGTGCCAGCAGCTTAACGATTGGACTAGCATGCTGCGAGCAGTACTTC
>TRBJ1-4|many|TRBV7-2|TRBD1
CASSLAGQGLEKLFF
TGTGCCAGCAGCTTAGCGGGACAGGGGCTGGAAAAACTGTTTTTT
>TRBJ2-3|.|TRBV6-2/TRBV6-3|.
CASSYPDSLTDTQYF
TGTGCCAGCAGTTACCCGGACAGTCTCACAGATACGCAGTATTTT
>TRBJ2-1|few|TRBV12-3/TRBV12-4|TRBD2
CASRPSHGLAGYESLNEQFF
TGTGCCAGCAGGCCTTCCCACGGACTAGCGGGATACGAATCCCTCAATGAGCAGTTCTTC
>TRBJ2-5|few|TRBV3-1|.
CASSQDPGRGETQYF
TGTGCCAGCAGCCAAGATCCCGGACGGGGGGAGACCCAGTACTTC
>TRBJ2-5|few|TRBV4-1|.
CASSQADRSQETQYF
TGCGCCAGCAGCCAAGCAGACAGATCTCAAGAGACCCAGTACTTC
>TRBJ2-7|.|TRBV12-3/TRBV12-4|.
CASSFRGWSSYEQYF
TGTGCCAGCAGTTTTCGGGGCTGGAGCTCCTACGAGCAGTACTTC
>TRBJ1-1|many|TRBV28|.
CASSTVGGTGTEAFF
TGTGCCAGCAGCACGGTGGGGGGAACGGGCACTGAAGCTTTCTTT
>TRBJ2-5|many|TRBV5-4|.
CASSFRTAQETQYF
TGTGCCAGCAGCTTTCGGACAGCTCAAGAGACCCAGTACTTC
>TRBJ2-7|many|TRBV7-9|.
CASSPAGYGYEQYF
TGTGCCAGCAGCCCCGCAGGGTACGGGTACGAGCAGTACTTC
>TRBJ2-1|many|TRBV7-2|TRBD2
CASSPTRLAGHNEQFF
TGTGCCAGCAGCCCTACTCGACTAGCGGGACACAATGAGCAGTTCTTC
>TRBJ2-5|.|TRBV12-3/TRBV12-4|TRBD1
CASRSGQLQETQYF
TGTGCCAGCAGATCGGGACAGTTACAAGAGACCCAGTACTTC
>TRBJ2-1|many|TRBV4-2|.
CASSQAGGAGNEQFF
TGTGCCAGCAGCCAGGCTGGAGGGGCAGGCAATGAGCAGTTCTTC
>TRBJ1-1|many|TRBV5-1|TRBD1
CASNIVMTGKNTEAFF
TGCGCCAGCAATATTGTCATGACAGGGAAGAACACTGAAGCTTTCTTT